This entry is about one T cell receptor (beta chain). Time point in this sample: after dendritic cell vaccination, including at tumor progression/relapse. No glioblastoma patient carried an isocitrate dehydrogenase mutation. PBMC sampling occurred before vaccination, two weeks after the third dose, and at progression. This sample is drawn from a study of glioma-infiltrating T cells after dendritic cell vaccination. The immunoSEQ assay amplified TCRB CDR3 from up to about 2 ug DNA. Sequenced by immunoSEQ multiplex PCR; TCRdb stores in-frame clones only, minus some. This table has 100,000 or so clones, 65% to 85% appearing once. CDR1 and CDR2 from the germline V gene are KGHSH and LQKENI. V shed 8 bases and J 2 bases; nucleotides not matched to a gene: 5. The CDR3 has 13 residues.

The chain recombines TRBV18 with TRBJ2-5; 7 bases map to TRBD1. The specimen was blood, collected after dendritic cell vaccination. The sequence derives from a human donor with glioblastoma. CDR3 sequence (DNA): TGTGCCAGCCGACGGGACAGTCAAGAGACCCAGTACTTC. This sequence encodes CASRRDSQETQYF.